These 3 T cell receptor beta chains were all obtained from the same sample, sequenced in a study of blood T cells in healthy people across ages. The authors ran a second PCR of roughly 6 to 12 cycles using a sample-barcoded 5' primer and a J-beta primer mix. In TCRdb, the 5' RACE reads were re-called with MiXCR into one record per CDR3 protein. The data hold fewer than 800,000 distinct CDR3 sequences, with 20% to 25% observed a single time. The same sample was also used in a study of T cells of mothers and their children.

What was sequenced was blood. The receptors were gathered from a boy aged 5-17 years in good health.

In the case of this clonotype: An end of the junction does not agree with germline; a read error may underlie this. This chain links TRBV29-1 with TRBJ2-1; possible D gene TRBD2, 6 bases. The CDR3 sequence is 13 residues long. The V gene's germline CDR1 is SQVTM and CDR2 ANQGSEA. CDR3 nucleotide sequence: TGCAGCGGGGACTCTAGAAATCACAATGAGCAGCTCTTC. Translated: CSGDSRNHNEQLF.

The chain joins TRBV10-3 to TRBJ1-1, with a possible D match to TRBD1 (5 bases). Trimming removed 0 bases at V and 4 bases at J, with 15 bases between. Germline-derived CDR1 and CDR2 are ENHRY and SYGVKD. The CDR3 runs 16 residues. The CDR3 here is CAISESSRLGGTEAFF. The CDR3 bases are TGTGCCATCAGTGAGTCCTCGAGGCTTGGGGGCACTGAAGCTTTCTTT.

This clonotype was counted between two and nine times. The chain uses TRBV29-1 and TRBJ2-2; no definite D call. The CDR3 is 12 amino acids. Trimming shortened V by 5 bases and J by 4 bases, and 8 bases separated the two germline ends. Germline assignment: CDR1 SQVTM and CDR2 ANQGSEA. CDR3 sequence (DNA): TGCAGCGTTTTGGGTCCCACCGGGGAGCTGTTTTTT. Translation: CSVLGPTGELFF.